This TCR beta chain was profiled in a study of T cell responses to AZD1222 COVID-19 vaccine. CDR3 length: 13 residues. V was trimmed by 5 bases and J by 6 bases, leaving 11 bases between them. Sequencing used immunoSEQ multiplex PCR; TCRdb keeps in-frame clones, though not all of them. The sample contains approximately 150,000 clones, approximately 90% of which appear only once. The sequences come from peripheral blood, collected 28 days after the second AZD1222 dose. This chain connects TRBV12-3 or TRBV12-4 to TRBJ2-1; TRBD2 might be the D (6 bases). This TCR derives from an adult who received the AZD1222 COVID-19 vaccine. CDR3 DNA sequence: TGTGCCAGCAGTCCGGACTACATCAATGAGCAGTTCTTC. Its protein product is CASSPDYINEQFF.